One T cell receptor (beta chain) is described in this entry. The antigen it binds to is not known. Nothing much larger sits one base from this clone, and base qualities are not available. The data were taken from a study of blood T cell repertoires in COVID-19 (dated by TCRdb to the early 2020s). About the study as a whole: Samples from collaborators originated in the United States, Italy and Spain and spanned both the acute and convalescent phases of COVID-19. Samples were obtained from the ongoing ImmuneRACE study (first 160 participants) and from 1,000 to 1,500 subjects provided by 6 global collaborators. A freely available public database, intended as a resource for researchers studying the immune response to SARS-CoV-2, is where the repertoires were released. Subjects who had been exposed to COVID-19, were actively infected with it, or had recovered from it provided the deeply sampled blood TCRbeta repertoires that made up the dataset. Nearly every sample came with metadata listing a de-identified subject ID, COVID-19 status, age in years and sex. HLA class I and class II types, where available, came from metadata supplied by the sample provider rather than from assay-based typing. The prospective study material was composed of cDNA or gDNA derived from T cells, B-cell-depleted T cells, or PBMCs. Results the study describes overall, beyond this receptor: How much clinical and demographic metadata was included differed by source and by participant, and the metadata was provided uncurated.

TCRbeta CDR3 regions were amplified from genomic DNA by means of the immunoSEQ Assay, a bias-controlled multiplex PCR. For the original study's pipeline: The number of nucleated cells in each sample was estimated from the amplification of reference gene primers within the assay. To quantify the absolute abundance of each unique TCRbeta CDR3 rearrangement, sequence reads were collapsed and filtered. For each sample, productive Simpson clonality was calculated as the square root of Simpson's diversity index over productive rearrangements. In its TCRdb copy, this immuneACCESS table keeps in-frame sequences only and misses some clones. Where compared with another copy, unresolved V genes explain less than half of these, and the others have no known cause. That table gives V, J and clone size, and the DNA gave D and trimming. Here the sample has 120,000 to 150,000 clones; around 83% occur a single time. Approximately 9% of the sample lies in the top ten.

At one collaborating source in Seattle, patients were enrolled during active infection and were followed longitudinally through the course of disease. Whole blood was collected in K2EDTA tubes by collaborating institutions according to the institutions' own protocols. For TCRbeta analysis, collaborators shipped samples in one of three forms: frozen whole blood, isolated PBMCs, or DNA extracted from either of those sample types. The germline V gene specifies MDHEN as CDR1 and SYDVKM as CDR2. The V and J ends are trimmed by 3 bases and 4 bases, leaving 3 bases between them. The CDR3 runs 11 amino acids, cysteine and phenylalanine included. This entry keeps only the CDR3 DNA: 33 bases, framed from base 1.

Sequenced material: peripheral blood. The rearranged segments are TRBV28 and TRBJ1-1, with an unclear D gene assignment. The TCR originated in a man under 40 with COVID-19, enrolled during active disease. Read as DNA, the sequence is TGTGCCAGCAGTTTGAGCACTGAAGCTTTCTTT. It translates to CASSLSTEAFF.